Each of the 24 T cell receptor beta chains below was sequenced from the same sample in a study of identical twins. One entry per CDR3 protein, called by TCRdb with MiXCR from the 5' RACE reads. The table lists some 900,000 distinct CDR3 sequences, 9% to 15% of them singletons. The same specimen was also included in a second study, on yellow fever vaccine responses in identical twins.

Sequencing was carried out using PBMCs. These receptor sequences come from a young woman in good health.

CDR3 region: CSARDTSGTSNEQFF. The CDR3 nucleotides read TGCAGTGCTAGAGATACTAGCGGGACCTCCAATGAGCAGTTCTTC. J is TRBJ2-1 and V is TRBV20-1, with 10 bases aligning to TRBD2. V shed 0 bases, J shed 6 bases, and the junction held 5 bases outside the gene matches. The germline gives CDR1 DFQATT, CDR2 SNEGSKA (reference sequence). This CDR3 contains 15 residues.

This clonotype showed up just a few times. This chain uses TRBV15 with TRBJ2-5; 9 bases map to TRBD1. This CDR3 region has 15 residues. Germline V gene data show CDR1 as LNHNV and CDR2 as YYDKDF (reference sequence). V gave up 5 bases and J gave up 2 bases; unmatched junction bases: 6. CDR3 sequence (DNA): TGTGCCACCAGCTGGGACAGGGTGTCGCAAGAGACCCAGTACTTC. Protein sequence: CATSWDRVSQETQYF.

The V and J genes are TRBV15 and TRBJ2-3; 9 bases align to TRBD1. After removal of 1 base from V and 9 bases from J, the junction contained 14 bases not matched to a gene. The germline CDR1 and CDR2 sequences are LNHNV and YYDKDF (reference sequence). The CDR3 is 17 residues long. The CDR3 DNA is TGTGCCACCAGCAGAGGGGGACAGGGCCAAGCACATAGGACGCAGTATTTT. This gives the protein CATSRGGQGQAHRTQYF.

This clonotype has more than one count but fewer than ten. This rearrangement joins TRBV3-1 to TRBJ2-1; D is possibly TRBD2 (6 bases). Germline CDR1 LGHDT, CDR2 YNNKEL (reference sequence). The V and J ends lost 2 bases and 9 bases respectively, with 11 bases between them. This CDR3 comprises 13 residues. This chain's CDR3 is CASSQKTSSEQFF. CDR3 nucleotides: TGTGCCAGCAGCCAAAAGACTAGTTCTGAGCAGTTCTTC.

This chain connects TRBV20-1 to TRBJ2-5; TRBD1 agrees at 9 bases. The CDR3 totals 14 residues. Per the germline V gene, CDR1 is DFQATT and CDR2 is SNEGSKA (reference sequence). V gave up 6 bases and J gave up 2 bases; unmatched junction bases: 7. The CDR3 DNA is TGCAGTGCCCTAAAGACAGGGGGGCAAGAGACCCAGTACTTC. As protein: CSALKTGGQETQYF.

In its sample, this clonotype was seen many times. This chain links TRBV20-1 with TRBJ2-3; unclear D gene. CDR3 length: 13 residues. Germline values: CDR1 DFQATT, CDR2 SNEGSKA (reference sequence). Between the trimmed V and J ends, which lost 4 bases and 2 bases, there was a span of 10 bases. The CDR3 nucleotides are TGCAGTGCTATCAGCGATTACACAGATACGCAGTATTTT. This gives the protein CSAISDYTDTQYF.

This clonotype was counted only a few times. This chain joins TRBV7-2 and TRBJ2-1, with 9 bases aligning to TRBD2. The V segment lost 6 bases and the J segment 6 bases; nucleotides outside the gene matches: 9. CDR3 length: 15 amino acids. CDR1 SGHTA and CDR2 FQGNSA come from the germline V gene. CDR3 region: CASRKTSGALNEQFF. CDR3 nucleotide sequence: TGTGCCAGCAGAAAGACTAGCGGCGCCCTCAATGAGCAGTTCTTC.

This clonotype was observed many times. This rearrangement joins TRBV7-8 to TRBJ2-1; a possible D gene is TRBD2 (6 bases). This CDR3 has 15 residues. V was cut by 1 base and J by 3 bases, with 10 bases left in between. Germline CDR1 and CDR2: SGHVS and FQNEAQ. CDR3 nucleotide sequence: TGTGCCAGCAGCTTAGGTAGCGGCCTCTACAATGAGCAGTTCTTC. As protein: CASSLGSGLYNEQFF.

The V and J genes are TRBV24-1 and TRBJ2-7, with 12 bases identical to TRBD2. J was trimmed by 5 bases and V by 4 bases; bases with no gene match: 8. The CDR3 covers 16 residues. Germline assignment: CDR1 KGHDR and CDR2 SFDVKD. The CDR3 DNA is TGTGCCACCAGTGACCCGACGGGACTAGCGGGCCACGAGCAGTACTTC. Translated: CATSDPTGLAGHEQYF.

This chain joins TRBV10-3 and TRBJ2-7; D unclear. The CDR3 consists of 11 residues. V was shortened by 3 bases and J by 5 bases, with 5 bases between the two germline ends. Germline CDR1 reads ENHRY; CDR2 reads SYGVKD. The CDR3 protein is CAISEVDEQYF. The CDR3 coding sequence is TGTGCCATCAGTGAAGTGGACGAGCAGTACTTC.

V usage is TRBV7-2 and J usage is TRBJ2-1; 7 nucleotides align to TRBD2. In germline, CDR1 is SGHTA, CDR2 FQGNSA. V lost 2 bases, J lost 4 bases, and 17 bases stayed unmatched. The CDR3 loop spans 19 amino acids. The CDR3 DNA follows: TGTGCCAGCAGCTTACGCCCCGTGCTGCCTAGCGGCGCATACAATGAGCAGTTCTTC. This gives the protein CASSLRPVLPSGAYNEQFF.

In this sample, this clonotype turned up many times. The V call is TRBV15, the J call TRBJ1-1; D is possibly TRBD1 (6 bases). There are 15 residues in the CDR3. Germline V gene data show CDR1 as LNHNV and CDR2 as YYDKDF (reference sequence). Trimming took off 0 bases at V and 6 bases at J, with 14 bases between the two ends. The CDR3 protein is CATSRDLRGRAEAFF. CDR3 DNA: TGTGCCACCAGCAGAGATCTCAGGGGACGGGCTGAAGCTTTCTTT.

This clonotype was counted many times. The V and J genes are TRBV5-1 and TRBJ2-1; 9 bases fit TRBD2. The CDR3 totals 15 residues. The germline CDR1 and CDR2 sequences are SGHRS and YFSETQ. V was pared by 0 bases and J by 5 bases, with 3 bases of the junction left unmatched. The CDR3 coding sequence is TGCGCCAGCAGCTTGGGACTAGCGGAAAACAATGAGCAGTTCTTC. Translating gives CASSLGLAENNEQFF.

This clonotype was counted between two and nine times. The chain employs TRBV20-1 and TRBJ1-1, with D perhaps TRBD1 (5 bases). Germline assignment: CDR1 DFQATT and CDR2 SNEGSKA (reference sequence). The length of the CDR3 is 16 residues. The V gene lost 5 bases and the J gene lost 1 base, with 20 bases spanning the gap. DNA for the CDR3: TGCAGTGCTCCGATGTTCGGTGGCAGGGAGAACACTGAAGCTTTCTTT. It specifies CSAPMFGGRENTEAFF.

This clonotype was observed a few times. The chain joins TRBV29-1 to TRBJ2-3; the D call may be TRBD1 or TRBD2 (5 bases each). CDR3 length: 13 amino acids. The V gene's germline CDR1 is SQVTM and CDR2 ANQGSEA. V was cut by 5 bases and J by 4 bases, with 13 bases left in between. The CDR3 region has the DNA TGCAGCGTTATCGGGACCCTCGCAGATACGCAGTATTTT. It translates to CSVIGTLADTQYF.

The rearrangement links TRBV10-2 to TRBJ2-7; 13 nucleotides match TRBD2. CDR3 length: 14 residues. The J segment lost 5 bases and the V segment lost 6 bases, leaving 4 bases of the junction unmatched. Looked up from germline, CDR1 is WSHSY and CDR2 is SAAADI. The CDR3 here is CASSGLAGVDEQYF. The CDR3 region has the DNA TGCGCCAGCAGCGGACTAGCGGGAGTCGACGAGCAGTACTTC.

The chain joins TRBV3-1 to TRBJ2-2; possibly TRBD1 or TRBD2 for D (5 bases each). V was trimmed by 3 bases and J by 1 base, leaving 9 bases between them. This CDR3 is 15 amino acids long. Germline CDR1 reads LGHDT; CDR2 reads YNNKEL (reference sequence). The CDR3 loop reads CASSQGPWNTGELFF. The CDR3, as DNA: TGTGCCAGCAGCCAGGGACCCTGGAACACCGGGGAGCTGTTTTTT.

The genes are TRBV12-3 or TRBV12-4 and TRBJ2-7, with 7 bases matching TRBD1. The CDR3 runs 19 residues. V was clipped by 2 bases and J by 0 bases; unmatched bases: 16. In DNA, the CDR3 is TGTGCCAGCAGTTTAACTAGGACATTCACAGGGGTTCCCTCCTACGAGCAGTACTTC. Its protein product is CASSLTRTFTGVPSYEQYF.

This clonotype showed up just a few times. The chain employs TRBV11-1 and TRBJ2-3; D is perhaps TRBD1 or TRBD2 (5 bases each). There are 17 residues in the CDR3. Germline V lookup: CDR1 SGHAT, CDR2 FQDESV (reference sequence). The V gene lost 5 bases and the J gene lost 11 bases, with 29 bases spanning the gap. Here the CDR3 reads CASSLYLGDLTDTRQYF. CDR3 DNA sequence: TGTGCCAGCAGCCTATACTTAGGGGACCTCACAGATACGCGGCAGTATTTT.

In this sample, this clonotype turned up a few times. The chain couples TRBV12-3 or TRBV12-4 to TRBJ2-1; D may be TRBD1 (6 bases). CDR3 length: 15 residues. V was clipped by 4 bases and J by 4 bases, with 14 bases between them. CDR3 bases: TGTGCCAGCAGTTCACAGGGCCAGGTTTACAATGAGCAGTTCTTC. This encodes CASSSQGQVYNEQFF.

This clonotype appeared a few times. The J gene is TRBJ2-3, the V gene TRBV29-1; 7 positions match TRBD1. J was trimmed by 6 bases and V by 6 bases; bases with no gene match: 9. The germline V gene encodes CDR1 SQVTM and CDR2 ANQGSEA. The CDR3 is 13 residues long. The CDR3, as DNA: TGCAGCGTATCGACAGGGCCCAGGGATACGCAGTATTTT. It yields the protein CSVSTGPRDTQYF.

This clonotype was counted a few times. The rearrangement uses TRBV7-9 and TRBJ2-1; no definite D call. Germline V CDR1 and CDR2: SEHNR, FQNEAQ (reference sequence). The CDR3 length is 12 residues. Trimming removed 6 bases at V and 5 bases at J, with 8 bases between. The CDR3 sequence is CASRVLDNEQFF. The CDR3 DNA is TGTGCCAGCAGGGTCCTCGACAATGAGCAGTTCTTC. Filled out from reference TRBV7-9 and TRBJ2-1, the complete variable domain reads DTGVSQNPRHKITKRGQNVTFRCDPISEHNRLYWYRQTLGQGPEFLTYFQNEAQLEKSRLLSDRFSAERPKGSFSTLEIQRTEQGDSAMYLCASRVLDNEQFFGPGTRLTVL.

The chain couples TRBV20-1 to TRBJ2-2, with D possibly TRBD2 on 6 matching bases. V was clipped by 0 bases and J by 1 base, with 12 bases between them. The germline V gene has CDR1 DFQATT and CDR2 SNEGSKA (reference sequence). This CDR3 comprises 16 residues. CDR3 nucleotides: TGCAGTGCTAGAGAGGGGGGTCTAAAGAACACCGGGGAGCTGTTTTTT. Its translation is CSAREGGLKNTGELFF.

The genes are TRBV5-1 and TRBJ2-1, with 7 bases aligning to TRBD1. There are 13 residues in the CDR3. Trimming cost V 5 bases and J 7 bases; bases outside gene matches: 6. Per germline, CDR1 SGHRS and CDR2 YFSETQ. The CDR3 DNA reads TGCGCCAGCAGACAGGGGATAAGGAATGAGCAGTTCTTC. Its protein product is CASRQGIRNEQFF.